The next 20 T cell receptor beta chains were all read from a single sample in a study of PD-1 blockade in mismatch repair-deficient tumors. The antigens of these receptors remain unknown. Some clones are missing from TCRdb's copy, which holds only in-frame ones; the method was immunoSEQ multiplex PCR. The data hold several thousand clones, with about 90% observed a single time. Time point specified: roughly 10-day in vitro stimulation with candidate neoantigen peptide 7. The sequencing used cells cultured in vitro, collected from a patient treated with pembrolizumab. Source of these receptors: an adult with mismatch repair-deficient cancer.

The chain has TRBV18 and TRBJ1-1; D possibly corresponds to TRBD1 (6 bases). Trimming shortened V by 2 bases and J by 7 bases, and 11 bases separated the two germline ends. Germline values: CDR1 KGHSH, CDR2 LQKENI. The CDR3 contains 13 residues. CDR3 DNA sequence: TGTGCCAGCTCACCAAACAGGGAGGGTGAAGCTTTCTTT. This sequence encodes CASSPNREGEAFF.

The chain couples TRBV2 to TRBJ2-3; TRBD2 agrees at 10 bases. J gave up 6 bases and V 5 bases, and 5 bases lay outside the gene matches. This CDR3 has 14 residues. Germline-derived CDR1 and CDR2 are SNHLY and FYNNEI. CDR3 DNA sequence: TGTGCCAGCAGTCCCCTAGCGGGAGCCGATACGCAGTATTTT. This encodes CASSPLAGADTQYF. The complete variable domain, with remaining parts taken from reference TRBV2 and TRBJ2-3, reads EPEVTQTPSHQVTQMGQEVILRCVPISNHLYFYWYRQILGQKVEFLVSFYNNEISEKSEIFDDQFSVERPDGSNFTLKIRSTKLEDSAMYFCASSPLAGADTQYFGPGTRLTVL.

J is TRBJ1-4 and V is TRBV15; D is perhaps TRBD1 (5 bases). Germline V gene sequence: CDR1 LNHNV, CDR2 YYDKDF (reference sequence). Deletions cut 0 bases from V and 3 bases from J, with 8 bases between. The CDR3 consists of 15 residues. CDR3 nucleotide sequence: TGTGCCACCAGCAGAGATTTGGGGCCTAATGAAAAACTGTTTTTT. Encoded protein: CATSRDLGPNEKLFF. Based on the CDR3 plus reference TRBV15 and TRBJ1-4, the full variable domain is DAMVIQNPRYQVTQFGKPVTLSCSQTLNHNVMYWYQQKSSQAPKLLFHYYDKDFNNEADTPDNFQSRRPNTSFCFLDIRSPGLGDTAMYLCATSRDLGPNEKLFFGSGTQLSVL.

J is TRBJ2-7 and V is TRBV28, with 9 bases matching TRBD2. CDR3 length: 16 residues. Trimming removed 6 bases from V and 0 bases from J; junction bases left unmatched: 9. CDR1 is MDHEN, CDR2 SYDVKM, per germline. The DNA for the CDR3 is TGTGCCAGCAGCCCGCCGACTAGCGGTTACTCCTACGAGCAGTACTTC. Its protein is CASSPPTSGYSYEQYF.

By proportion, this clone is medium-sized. In nucleotides, the CDR3 is TGTGCCAGCAGTGAAGCGAGGACTAGCAGGACCGGGGAGCTGTTTTTT. This translates into CASSEARTSRTGELFF. V gene TRBV2 combines with J gene TRBJ2-2, with 8 positions matching TRBD2. With V trimmed by 0 bases and J by 5 bases, 5 bases remained unmatched. The CDR3 is 16 amino acids. Per the germline V gene, CDR1 is SNHLY and CDR2 is FYNNEI.

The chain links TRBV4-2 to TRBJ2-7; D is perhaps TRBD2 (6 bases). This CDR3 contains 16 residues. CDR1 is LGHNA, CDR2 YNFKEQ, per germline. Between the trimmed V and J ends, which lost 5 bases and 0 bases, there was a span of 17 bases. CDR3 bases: TGTGCCAGCAGCTCTCGGGCCGGGAGAGGCTCCTACGAGCAGTACTTC. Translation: CASSSRAGRGSYEQYF.

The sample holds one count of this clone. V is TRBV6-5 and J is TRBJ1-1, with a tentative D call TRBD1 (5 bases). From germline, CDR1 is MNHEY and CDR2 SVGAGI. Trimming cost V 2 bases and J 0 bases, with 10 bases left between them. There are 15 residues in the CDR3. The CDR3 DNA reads TGTGCCAGCAGTTACCTGGGGACGTTGAACACTGAAGCTTTCTTT. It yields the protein CASSYLGTLNTEAFF.

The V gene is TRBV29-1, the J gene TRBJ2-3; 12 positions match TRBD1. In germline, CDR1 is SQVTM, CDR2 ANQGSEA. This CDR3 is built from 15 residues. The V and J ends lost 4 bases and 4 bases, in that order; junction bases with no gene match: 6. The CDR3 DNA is TGCAGCGTTGGTGGGACAGGGGGCCCCCCAGATACGCAGTATTTT. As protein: CSVGGTGGPPDTQYF.

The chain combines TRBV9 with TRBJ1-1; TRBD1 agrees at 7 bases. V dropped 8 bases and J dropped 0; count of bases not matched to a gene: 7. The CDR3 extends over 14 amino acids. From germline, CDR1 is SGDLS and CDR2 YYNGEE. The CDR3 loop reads CASTKQGLNTEAFF. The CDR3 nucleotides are TGTGCCAGTACTAAACAGGGGTTGAACACTGAAGCTTTCTTT.

In nucleotides, the CDR3 is TGTGCCAGCAGCTTACAGGGTTATGAGCAGTTCTTC. Translated: CASSLQGYEQFF. The chain couples TRBV7-3 to TRBJ2-1, with D maybe TRBD1 (5 bases). V gave up 2 bases and J gave up 8 bases, with 7 bases separating them. Germline V gives CDR1 SGHTA, CDR2 FQGTGA. CDR3 length: 12 amino acids. Combining the CDR3 with reference TRBV7-3 and TRBJ2-1 gives the whole variable domain GAGVSQTPSNKVTEKGKYVELRCDPISGHTALYWYRQSLGQGPEFLIYFQGTGAADDSGLPNDRFFAVRPEGSVSTLKIQRTERGDSAVYLCASSLQGYEQFFGPGTRLTVL.

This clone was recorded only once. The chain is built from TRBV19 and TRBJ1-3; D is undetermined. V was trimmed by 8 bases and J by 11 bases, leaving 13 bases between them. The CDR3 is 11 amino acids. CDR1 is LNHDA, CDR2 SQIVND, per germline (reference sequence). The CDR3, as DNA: TGTGCCAGTGGCGTCGGAGGCTCCATATATTTT. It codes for CASGVGGSIYF.

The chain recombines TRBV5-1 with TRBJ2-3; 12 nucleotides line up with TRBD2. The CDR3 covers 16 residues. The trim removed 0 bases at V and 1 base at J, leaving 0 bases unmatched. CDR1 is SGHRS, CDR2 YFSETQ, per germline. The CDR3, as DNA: TGCGCCAGCAGCTTGGGACTAGCGGGGGGCACAGATACGCAGTATTTT. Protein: CASSLGLAGGTDTQYF.

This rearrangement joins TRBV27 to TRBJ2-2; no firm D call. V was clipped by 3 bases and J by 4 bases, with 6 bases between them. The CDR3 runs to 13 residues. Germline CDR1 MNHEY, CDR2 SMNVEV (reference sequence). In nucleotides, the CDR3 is TGTGCCAGCAGTTTCGGGCCCACCGGGGAGCTGTTTTTT. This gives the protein CASSFGPTGELFF.

In DNA, the CDR3 is TGTGCCAGCAGTTTCACAGGGAGTAATTCACCCCTCCACTTT. Its translation is CASSFTGSNSPLHF. The chain has TRBV27 and TRBJ1-6, with D perhaps matching TRBD1 (6 bases). The germline gives CDR1 MNHEY, CDR2 SMNVEV (reference sequence). Trimming removed 3 bases at V and 6 bases at J, with 9 bases between. This CDR3 is built from 14 residues.

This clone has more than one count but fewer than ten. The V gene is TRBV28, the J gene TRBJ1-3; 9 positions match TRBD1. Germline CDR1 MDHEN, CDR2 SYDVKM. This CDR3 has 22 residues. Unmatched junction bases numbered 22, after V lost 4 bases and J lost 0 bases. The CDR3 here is CASSSLRGRDRETLHSGNTIYF. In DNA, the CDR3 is TGTGCCAGCAGTTCCCTACGCGGCCGGGACAGGGAAACCCTCCACTCTGGAAACACCATATATTTT.

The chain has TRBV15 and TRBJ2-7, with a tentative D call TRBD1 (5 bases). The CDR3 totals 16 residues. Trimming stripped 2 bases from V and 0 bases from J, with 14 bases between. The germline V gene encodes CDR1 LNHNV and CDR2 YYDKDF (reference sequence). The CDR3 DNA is TGTGCCACCAGCAGATCCTGGGGCAGCAGCTCCTACGAGCAGTACTTC. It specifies CATSRSWGSSSYEQYF.

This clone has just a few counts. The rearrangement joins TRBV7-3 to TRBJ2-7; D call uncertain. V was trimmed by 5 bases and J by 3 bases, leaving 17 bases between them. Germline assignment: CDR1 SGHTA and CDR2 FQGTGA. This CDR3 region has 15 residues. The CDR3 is CASSANFGNHYEQYF. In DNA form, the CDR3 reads TGTGCCAGCAGCGCCAACTTCGGTAATCACTACGAGCAGTACTTC.

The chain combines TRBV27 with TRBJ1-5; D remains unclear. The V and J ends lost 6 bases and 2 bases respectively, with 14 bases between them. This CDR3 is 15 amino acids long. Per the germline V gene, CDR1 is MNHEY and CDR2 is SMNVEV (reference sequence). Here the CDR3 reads CASRELGTGNQPQHF. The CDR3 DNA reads TGTGCCAGCAGGGAACTAGGTACAGGCAATCAGCCCCAGCATTTT.

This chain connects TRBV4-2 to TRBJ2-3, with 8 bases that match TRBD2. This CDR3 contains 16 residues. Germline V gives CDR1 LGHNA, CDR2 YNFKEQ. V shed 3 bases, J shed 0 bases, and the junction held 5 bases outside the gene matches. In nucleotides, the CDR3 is TGTGCCAGCAGCCATGCACTAGCGGCTAGCACAGATACGCAGTATTTT. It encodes CASSHALAASTDTQYF.

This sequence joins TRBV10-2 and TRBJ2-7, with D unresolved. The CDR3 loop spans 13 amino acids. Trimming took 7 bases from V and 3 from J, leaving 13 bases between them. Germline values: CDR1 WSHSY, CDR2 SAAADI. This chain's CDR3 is CASTPGPGYEQYF. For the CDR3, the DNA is TGCGCCAGCACCCCAGGACCTGGCTACGAGCAGTACTTC.